One sample yielded the 16 T cell receptor beta chains listed below, sequenced in a study of OX40 agonist ivuxolimab in advanced cancers. Data came from immunoSEQ multiplex PCR; TCRdb stores just in-frame clones and leaves some out. The sample records around 74,000 clones, 84% being singletons. Sequenced material: CD4+ or CD8+ T cells sorted from blood, taken in a trial of the OX40 agonist ivuxolimab. These receptors originate from an adult with an advanced solid tumor such as melanoma, head and neck, liver or kidney cancer.

V usage is TRBV7-8 and J usage is TRBJ2-3; D unresolved. Germline V gene lookup returns CDR1 SGHVS and CDR2 FQNEAQ. This CDR3 has 19 amino acids. Trimming removed 7 bases from V and 2 bases from J, with 28 bases in between. CDR3 nucleotides: TGTGCCAGCAACCCTTATAGAGTGGGATTGCAAACCTACACAGATACGCAGTATTTT. It codes for CASNPYRVGLQTYTDTQYF. The full variable domain, its missing parts supplied by reference TRBV7-8 and TRBJ2-3, is GAGVSQSPRYKVAKRGQDVALRCDPISGHVSLFWYQQALGQGPEFLTYFQNEAQLDKSGLPSDRFFAERPEGSVSTLKIQRTQQEDSAVYLCASNPYRVGLQTYTDTQYFGPGTRLTVL.

This chain links TRBV5-5 with TRBJ2-7; the D is unclear. The V and J ends lost 1 base and 4 bases respectively, with 9 bases between them. Per the germline V gene, CDR1 is SGHKS and CDR2 is YYEKEE (reference sequence). This CDR3 has 13 amino acids. CDR3 in amino acids: CASSLISGYEQYF. CDR3 nucleotides: TGTGCCAGCAGCTTGATTTCGGGTTACGAGCAGTACTTC.

The genes are TRBV27 and TRBJ2-1; 10 bases map to TRBD2. Germline CDR1 and CDR2: MNHEY and SMNVEV (reference sequence). The V gene end was trimmed by 3 bases and the J gene end by 0 bases; junction bases not matched to a gene: 11. CDR3 length: 19 amino acids. The CDR3, as DNA: TGTGCCAGCAGTTTTTTGTCTAGCGGGAGACCGAGCTCCTACAATGAGCAGTTCTTC. This encodes CASSFLSSGRPSSYNEQFF.

V usage is TRBV11-2 and J usage is TRBJ2-6, with a possible D match to TRBD1 (5 bases). From germline, CDR1 is SGHAT and CDR2 FQNNGV. Trimming pared 5 bases from V and 0 bases from J, leaving 17 bases between. This CDR3 is 18 amino acids long. The DNA for the CDR3 is TGTGCCAGCAGCAAGGGGTTTTTCGGTAGCTCTGGGGCCAACGTCCTGACTTTC. It yields the protein CASSKGFFGSSGANVLTF.

This chain links TRBV4-3 with TRBJ2-2; a weak D match, TRBD1 (6 bases). The CDR3 runs 14 residues. V shed 3 bases and J shed 1 base, with 6 bases lying between them. CDR1 and CDR2 from the germline V gene are LGHNA and YSLEER. CDR3 nucleotide sequence: TGCGCCAGCAGCCACAGGGGGAACACCGGGGAGCTGTTTTTT. This encodes CASSHRGNTGELFF.

The CDR3 nucleotides are TGTGCCAGCAGCCTCGGTCAGCCGAGGACCGGGGAGCTGTTTTTT. Residues: CASSLGQPRTGELFF. This sequence joins TRBV7-3 and TRBJ2-2; no clear D gene. The V end was cut by 5 bases, the J end by 5 bases, with 15 bases between. CDR3 length: 15 amino acids. From germline, CDR1 is SGHTA and CDR2 FQGTGA.

The chain combines TRBV2 with TRBJ1-4, with D uncertain. Per germline, CDR1 SNHLY and CDR2 FYNNEI. The CDR3 covers 15 residues. V dropped 5 bases and J dropped 4 bases, with 14 bases sitting between them. In nucleotides, the CDR3 is TGTGCCAGCAGTTCTCCGGGAAATAATAATGAAAAACTGTTTTTT. Protein product: CASSSPGNNNEKLFF.

The V gene is TRBV7-6, the J gene TRBJ2-5, with D tentatively TRBD1 (5 bases). The end of the DNA aligns better with TRBJ2-7, so the J call may be wrong. This CDR3 comprises 16 residues. Germline V CDR1 and CDR2: SGHVS, FNYEAQ. This chain's CDR3 is CASSLESSAGPYEQYF. The CDR3 coding sequence is TGTGCCAGCAGCTTAGAGTCATCGGCAGGGCCGTACGAGCAGTACTTC.

The V and J genes are TRBV7-8 and TRBJ2-3; the D call may be TRBD1 or TRBD2 (5 bases each). The CDR3 extends over 16 amino acids. V was trimmed by 5 bases and J by 4 bases, leaving 19 bases between them. CDR1 is SGHVS and CDR2 is FQNEAQ in the germline V gene. For the CDR3, the DNA is TGTGCCAGCAGCGTACTAGTGCCCCAGGGCCCAGATACGCAGTATTTT. Its protein is CASSVLVPQGPDTQYF.

The chain carries TRBV7-9 and TRBJ2-1; 10 nucleotides align to TRBD2. CDR3 length: 15 residues. V shed 5 bases, J shed 4 bases, and the junction held 5 bases outside the gene matches. From germline, CDR1 is SEHNR and CDR2 FQNEAQ (reference sequence). The CDR3 is CASSLSGRLYNEQFF. CDR3 DNA sequence: TGTGCCAGCAGCCTTAGCGGGAGGCTTTACAATGAGCAGTTCTTC.

About this clone itself: The junction departs from the called germline gene at one end, perhaps through a read error. J is TRBJ1-1 and V is TRBV19; D gene ambiguous. Germline lookup yields CDR1 LNHDA and CDR2 SQIVND (reference sequence). There are 15 residues in the CDR3. The CDR3 region is CASSFSPLLNTEAFF. Written as DNA, the CDR3 is TGTGCCAGTAGTTTCTCGCCGCTTCTTAACACTGAAGCCTTCTTT.

This rearrangement joins TRBV9 to TRBJ1-3; the D is unclear. This CDR3 spans 14 amino acids. The V end was cut by 7 bases, the J end by 4 bases, with 15 bases between. Germline lookup yields CDR1 SGDLS and CDR2 YYNGEE. The CDR3 DNA is TGTGCCAGCGCCGGGTCTTGGGCGGGAAACACCATATATTTT. It yields the protein CASAGSWAGNTIYF. The variable domain in full, with the rest retrieved from reference TRBV9 and TRBJ1-3, is DSGVTQTPKHLITATGQRVTLRCSPRSGDLSVYWYQQSLDQGLQFLIQYYNGEERAKGNILERFSAQQFPDLHSELNLSSLELGDSALYFCASAGSWAGNTIYFGEGSWLTVV.

The rearrangement uses TRBV19 and TRBJ2-1; D is unclear. V was pared by 0 bases and J by 6 bases, with 18 bases between. CDR3 length: 17 residues. CDR1 LNHDA and CDR2 SQIVND come from the germline V gene (reference sequence). The CDR3 loop is CASSIDLSATRPNEQFF. CDR3 DNA sequence: TGTGCCAGTAGTATAGATCTATCAGCGACCCGACCCAATGAGCAGTTCTTC. Full variable domain (missing parts from reference TRBV19 and TRBJ2-1): DGGITQSPKYLFRKEGQNVTLSCEQNLNHDAMYWYRQDPGQGLRLIYYSQIVNDFQKGDIAEGYSVSREKKESFPLTVTSAQKNPTAFYLCASSIDLSATRPNEQFFGPGTRLTVL.

The rearrangement joins TRBV7-2 to TRBJ2-7; 7 nucleotides line up with TRBD2. Germline CDR1 and CDR2: SGHTA and FQGNSA. CDR3 length equals 16 residues. With V trimmed by 5 bases and J by 1 base, 11 bases remained unmatched. The CDR3 spells CASSGGVGGGSYEQYF. CDR3 sequence (DNA): TGTGCCAGCAGCGGGGGGGTGGGGGGAGGGTCCTACGAGCAGTACTTC.

The chain carries TRBV28 and TRBJ2-7; TRBD1 matches 7 bases. The CDR3 length is 13 residues. From germline, CDR1 is MDHEN and CDR2 SYDVKM. With 11 bases clipped from V and 1 base from J, the junction kept 8 bases outside the gene matches. The CDR3 sequence: CAAQRDSSYEQYF. The CDR3 coding sequence is TGTGCCGCCCAAAGGGACAGTTCCTACGAGCAGTACTTC.

In this sample, this clone turned up once. The chain joins TRBV2 to TRBJ1-2; the D is unclear. Trimming removed 0 bases at V and 8 bases at J, with 7 bases between. The CDR3 covers 12 residues. Germline CDR1 is SNHLY and CDR2 is FYNNEI. CDR3 coding DNA: TGTGCCAGCAGTGAAGCAGGGCGCGGCTACACCTTC. Translating it yields CASSEAGRGYTF. The variable domain in full, with the rest retrieved from reference TRBV2 and TRBJ1-2, is EPEVTQTPSHQVTQMGQEVILRCVPISNHLYFYWYRQILGQKVEFLVSFYNNEISEKSEIFDDQFSVERPDGSNFTLKIRSTKLEDSAMYFCASSEAGRGYTFGSGTRLTVV.